The subject of this entry is one T cell receptor (beta chain). No cognate antigen has been identified for it. Nothing much larger sits one base from this clone, and base qualities are not available. The sample originates from a study of blood T cell repertoires in COVID-19 (dated by TCRdb to the early 2020s). For the study in its entirety: The collaborator samples originated in the United States, Italy and Spain and spanned the acute and convalescent phases of COVID-19. The material from the prospective study consisted of cDNA or gDNA derived from T cells, B-cell-depleted T cells, or PBMCs. Deeply sampled blood TCRbeta repertoires from subjects exposed to, actively infected with, or recovered from COVID-19 were included in the dataset. The repertoires were released in a freely available public database meant as a resource for research on the immune response to SARS-CoV-2. Samples were obtained from the ongoing ImmuneRACE study (first 160 participants) and from 1,254 subjects provided by 6 global collaborators. Nearly every sample came with metadata listing a de-identified subject ID, COVID-19 status, age in years and sex. HLA class I and class II types, where available, came from metadata supplied by the sample provider rather than from assay-based typing.

TCRbeta CDR3 regions were amplified from genomic DNA using the immunoSEQ Assay, a bias-controlled multiplex PCR. Turning to the authors' computational methods: Nucleated cell counts per sample were estimated from amplification of reference gene primers within the assay. To quantify the absolute abundance of each unique TCRbeta CDR3 rearrangement, sequence reads were collapsed and filtered. For each sample, productive Simpson clonality was calculated as the square root of Simpson's diversity index over productive rearrangements. Drawn from immuneACCESS, this table holds only the in-frame rearrangements with V and J called that TCRdb kept. Clones are partly lost; checked studies trace under half to an unresolved V gene and leave the rest unexplained. For V, J and clone size, that table is used; D and trimming come from the DNA. Across this sample there are around 200,000 clones, with about nine tenths seen only once. The leading ten clones occupy nearly 4.5% of the sample.

Each collaborating institution followed its own protocols to collect whole blood in K2EDTA tubes. For TCRbeta analysis, collaborators shipped samples as frozen whole blood, isolated PBMCs, or DNA extracted from either of those sample types. The CDR3 holds 13 amino acids from the cysteine to the phenylalanine. The sequence is cut down to CDR3 DNA, 39 bases in frame from base 1. Trimming takes 4 bases from V and 5 bases from J, and the germline ends sit 12 bases apart. CDR1 and CDR2 are read off the germline V gene as SGHRS and YFSETQ. General findings and caveats noted by the study authors: The quantity of clinical and demographic metadata differed by source and by participant and was supplied without curation.

The sequence links TRBV5-1 to TRBJ2-5; a tentative D call is TRBD2 (5 bases match). Sequenced material: peripheral blood. The sequence was obtained from a man aged 45-60 years with acute or convalescent COVID-19. The nucleotide sequence is TGCGCCAGCAGCGGTACGGGGTGGGAGACCCAGTACTTC. The translation is CASSGTGWETQYF.